The sequence of this T cell receptor (beta chain) was determined in a study of synovial regulatory T cells in juvenile arthritis. Looked up from germline, CDR1 is GTSNPN and CDR2 is SVGIG (reference sequence). This CDR3 has 12 residues. The nucleotide record is missing. TCRdb keeps only in-frame clones here, not all; method: immunoSEQ multiplex PCR. The listing contains more than 9,500 clones. The chain combines TRBV30 with TRBJ1-2; TCRdb's D gene call, TRBD1, goes unchecked for lack of DNA. This TCR was sampled from a donor aged 2-35 years with juvenile idiopathic arthritis. The sample comprised Treg cells from blood. As for subset: remaining (HLA-DR-negative) circulating blood Treg cells. CDR3 residues: CAWTGRSSGYTF. Variable domain in full (rest from reference TRBV30 and TRBJ1-2): SQTIHQWPATLVQPVGSPLSLECTVEGTSNPNLYWYRQAAGRGLQLLFYSVGIGQISSEVPQNLSASRPQDRQFILSSKKLLLSDSGFYLCAWTGRSSGYTFGSGTRLTVV.